This entry is about one T cell receptor (beta chain). These data come from a study of cytomegalovirus exposure and HLA in healthy donors. 13 Jbeta primers and 60 Vbeta primers were used for the PCR. Here immunoSEQ multiplex PCR was the method, and the copy in TCRdb shows in-frame clones only, minus some. The sample shows around 200,000 clones, about three quarters of them seen only once. The CDR3 contains 11 residues. Trimming took 3 bases from V and 3 from J, leaving 6 bases between them. Germline V gives CDR1 SQVTM, CDR2 ANQGSEA. Sequencing input: PBMCs. The sequence derives from a woman aged 60-75 years in good health and CMV-seropositive. The V and J genes are TRBV29-1 and TRBJ2-7; maybe TRBD1 (5 bases). The CDR3 nucleotides are TGCAGCGTTGACAGGGACTACGAGCAGTACTTC. Translated: CSVDRDYEQYF.